This T cell receptor beta chain was profiled in a study of T and B cells in COVID-19 patients (dated by TCRdb to about 2020). At the level of the whole study: In this study, adaptive immunity was profiled in COVID-19 patients who either had active infection or had recovered, using TRB and IGH repertoire sequencing of peripheral blood. Two patients were included in both the recovered and active cohorts because samples were available from active disease and after recovery. An age-matched reference group of some 39 healthy donors negative for COVID-19 antibodies served as the comparison for repertoire analyses. A recovered cohort comprised around 18 patients contributing about 20 samples, mostly after mild to moderate COVID-19 managed as outpatients. In the active-infection cohort, about 90% of the roughly 20 patients had comorbidities linked to unfavorable COVID-19 outcome. Over 8 million TCR sequences were analysed in a TCR and BCR sequence repository that covered a few dozen patients and approximately 69 time points. Up to roughly 10 follow-up blood samples were collected per patient, with some samples spanning different disease stages in the same individual. In the active-infection cohort, about 65% of the 20 patients were critically ill and required mechanical ventilation or ECMO. The recovered cohort had a median age of roughly 30 years, compared with 65 to 80 years in the active-infection cohort.

TRB repertoires were amplified from 250-500 ng of genomic DNA extracted from blood. In the case of this clonotype: The antigen it binds to is not known. The input lacks base qualities; no much larger clone sits a single base away.

Summary of the overall study and its limitations: TRB repertoires were highly clonal in active COVID-19, whereas diversity and richness at recovery rose above healthy donor levels. Blood samples from mildly ill patients during symptoms and early samples from severe cases were scarce. Specific T cell subsets (CD4+/Treg/CD8+) and sorted SARS-CoV-2-responsive or tetramer+ T cells had not yet been sequenced, and these experiments were ongoing. A total of 2,000 to 2,500 exclusive TCR clusters, including some 30 low-pGen clusters, were found in the recovered cohort. The cohort was judged too small for assessing how HLA contributes to COVID-19 susceptibility or severity. TRBV/TRBJ gene usage was reported as strongly skewed in patients with COVID-19. It was stated that prospective validation of the reported TCR clusters was required before the clusters could be put to clinical use.

These reads were obtained on an Illumina MiSeq. TRB rearrangements were amplified by multiplex PCR with BIOMED2 TRB-A/B primer pools. Two consecutive PCRs added Illumina-compatible adapters and 7-nucleotide sample barcodes to the amplicons. All library PCRs used Phusion HS II polymerase. The amplicons were purified from gel with the NucleoSpin Gel and PCR Clean-up kit, measured on Qubit, and then pooled at 4 nM. Before Illumina next-generation sequencing, the quality of the amplicon pool was assessed on an Agilent 2100 Bioanalyzer. The authors processed their data as follows. MiXCR 3.0.8 with the default MiXCR reference library was used to annotate TRB rearrangements. Sequences with fewer than 2 reads and non-productive reads were filtered out, and every unique CDR3 nucleotide sequence was treated as a single clone. Clonality, diversity, richness and V-J gene usage were computed in R 3.5.1. GLIPH2 was used for TCR clustering by CDR3 similarity, and generation probabilities were calculated by OLGA. Only GLIPH2 clusters with at least four unique TCR clonotypes present in at least three individuals were retained. Clones were called with MiXCR by TCRdb after fastp trimmed the public reads at Q25, and only in-frame beta chains were retained. Entries that share a CDR3 protein sequence are merged under the most common genes and DNA. TCRdb's processing, not the authors', yielded these V and J calls. For this sample there are about 9,300 distinct CDR3 sequences; 30% to 45% appear just once. 50% to 60% of the sample is in the top ten clones.

This sequence was found in a human donor with active COVID-19. The material sequenced was blood.

The CDR3: CASSVPDRVRADTQYF. The bases are TGTGCCAGCTCAGTTCCGGACAGGGTGAGAGCAGATACGCAGTATTTT. The chain couples TRBV18 to TRBJ2-3, and 8 junctional nucleotides match TRBD1. Unmatched junction bases come to 11, with V trimmed by 5 bases and J by 4 bases. Measured from the cysteine to the phenylalanine, the CDR3 is 16 residues long. Only CDR3 DNA is held: 48 bases, read in frame from base 1. As encoded in the germline V gene, CDR1 is KGHSH while CDR2 is LQKENI. The full variable domain, with segments outside the CDR3 supplied by the reference TRBV18 and TRBJ2-3 proteins, appears as NAGVMQNPRHLVRRRGQEARLRCSPMKGHSHVYWYRQLPEEGLKFMVYLQKENIIDESGMPKERFSAEFPKEGPSILRIQQVVRGDSAAYFCASSVPDRVRADTQYFGPGTRLTVL.